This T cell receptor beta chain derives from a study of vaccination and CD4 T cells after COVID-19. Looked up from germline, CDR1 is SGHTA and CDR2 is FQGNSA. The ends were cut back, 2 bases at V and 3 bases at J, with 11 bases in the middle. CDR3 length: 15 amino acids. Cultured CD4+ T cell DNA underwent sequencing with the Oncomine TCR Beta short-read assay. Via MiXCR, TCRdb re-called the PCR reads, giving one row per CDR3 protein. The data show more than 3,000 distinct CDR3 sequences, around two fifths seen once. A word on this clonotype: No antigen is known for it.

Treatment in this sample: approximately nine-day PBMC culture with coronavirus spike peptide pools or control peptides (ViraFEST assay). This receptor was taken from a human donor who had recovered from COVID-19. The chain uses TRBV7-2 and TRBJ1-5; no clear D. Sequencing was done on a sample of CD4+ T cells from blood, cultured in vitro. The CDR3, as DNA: TGTGCCAGCAGCTTACACGGCAGTTTCAATCAGCCCCAGCATTTT. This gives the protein CASSLHGSFNQPQHF. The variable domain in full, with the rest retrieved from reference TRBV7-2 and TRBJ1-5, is GAGVSQSPSNKVTEKGKDVELRCDPISGHTALYWYRQSLGQGLEFLIYFQGNSAPDKSGLPSDRFSAERTGGSVSTLTIQRTQQEDSAVYLCASSLHGSFNQPQHFGDGTRLSIL.